Listed below are T cell receptor beta chains from one sample, sequenced in a study of blood T cell repertoires in COVID-19. Data came from immunoSEQ multiplex PCR; TCRdb stores just in-frame clones and leaves some out. This sample has 140,000 or so clones, with over 65% found just once. Sequencing was done on a sample of peripheral blood. These receptors were taken from a man over 45 with acute or convalescent COVID-19. Each CDR3 is given with its conserved first and last residue. Each record gives: CDR3 DNA, CDR3 protein, D gene, V gene, clone size, J gene. A D gene is named only where the DNA matches it firmly. Clone size is shown for a subset of rows, as once, few, many or a class of expanded clone.

TGCGCCAGCAGCCAAGATGAGTGGGGGGGAGCTTTCTTT	CASSQDEWGGAFF	NA	TRBV4-1	NA	TRBJ1-1
TGTGCCAGCAGCCAAGATTCTTTTACAGGGCTCACTGAAGCTTTCTTT	CASSQDSFTGLTEAFF	NA	TRBV3-1/TRBV3-2	once	TRBJ1-1
TGCAGTGCTAGTAATCTGGCGGGGGGTAACACCGGGGAGCTGTTTTTT	CSASNLAGGNTGELFF	TRBD2	TRBV20-1	NA	TRBJ2-2
TGCGCCAGCAGCCCGACAGGGGGCAGCACTGAAGCTTTCTTT	CASSPTGGSTEAFF	TRBD1	TRBV5-1	few	TRBJ1-1
TGTGCCAGCAGTCCGGGGGGGACTACCTTTGCCCAGTACTTC	CASSPGGTTFAQYF	TRBD2	TRBV28	once	TRBJ2-5
TGTGCCAGTAGTAAATCTGCGGGGCGCACAGATACGCAGTATTTT	CASSKSAGRTDTQYF	NA	TRBV19	NA	TRBJ2-3
TGTGCCAGCAGCCATGGCAGGGAAGGCTACACCTTC	CASSHGREGYTF	NA	TRBV3-1/TRBV3-2	NA	TRBJ1-2
TGCAGTGCTAGTGGGCGGGGGTATGGCCCTCAGCCCCAGCATTTT	CSASGRGYGPQPQHF	NA	TRBV20-1	NA	TRBJ1-5
TGCGCCAGCAGCTTGGACAGGTCCAATGAAAAACTGTTTTTT	CASSLDRSNEKLFF	NA	TRBV5-1	NA	TRBJ1-4
TGTGCCAGCAGCCCGGGACTAGCGCTTCTTAAGTACACCGGGGAGCTGTTTTTT	CASSPGLALLKYTGELFF	TRBD2	TRBV28	NA	TRBJ2-2
TGTGCCTGGACCACCAGCAGGTGGGCGTCCGGGGAGCTGTTTTTT	CAWTTSRWASGELFF	NA	TRBV30	NA	TRBJ2-2
TGTGCCAGCAGTCGAGCGGGGGGACCCTACAATGAGCAGTTCTTC	CASSRAGGPYNEQFF	TRBD2	TRBV6-4	NA	TRBJ2-1
TGTGCCAGCAGCCCCGCGGTAGGACAGGCCCCCGAGCAGTACTTC	CASSPAVGQAPEQYF	TRBD1	TRBV3-1/TRBV3-2	NA	TRBJ2-7
TGTGCCAGCAGCCGGCGCGGGCCTAACGACACTGAAGCTTTCTTT	CASSRRGPNDTEAFF	NA	TRBV7-8	NA	TRBJ1-1
TGTGCCAGCACTCTAGCGGGGTTTCGAGATACGCAGTATTTT	CASTLAGFRDTQYF	TRBD2	TRBV2	NA	TRBJ2-3
TGTGCCAGCTCACCACAGGGAGGGAATTATGGCTACACCTTC	CASSPQGGNYGYTF	NA	TRBV18	NA	TRBJ1-2
TGTGCCACCAGTGATCCGACGGGACAGGGGGCGGTTAGCTACACCTTC	CATSDPTGQGAVSYTF	TRBD1	TRBV24-1	NA	TRBJ1-2
TGTGCCAGCAGTACCAGGACAGGGGTTGTAAATGAGCAGTTCTTC	CASSTRTGVVNEQFF	TRBD1	TRBV9	NA	TRBJ2-1
TGTGCCAGCAGTGAATCTGTTTACGAGCAGTACTTC	CASSESVYEQYF	NA	TRBV2	NA	TRBJ2-7
TGTGCCAGCAGCCGGACAGGGGGCTTTGAAAAACTGTTTTTT	CASSRTGGFEKLFF	TRBD1	TRBV6-5	NA	TRBJ1-4
TGTGCCAGCAGTCGATCCGGGTCCTCTGTGGGTGAAAAACTGTTTTTT	CASSRSGSSVGEKLFF	NA	TRBV6-6	NA	TRBJ1-4
TGTGCCAGCAGCTGGGGGCTCCGGGAGACCCAGTACTTC	CASSWGLRETQYF	NA	TRBV7-9	many	TRBJ2-5